This T cell receptor (beta chain) derives from a study of regulatory T cells in long-lasting Graves disease. The germline gives CDR1 SNHLY, CDR2 FYNNEI. V gave up 7 bases and J gave up 7 bases, with 16 bases separating them. The CDR3 is made up of 13 amino acids. This clonotype was seen at least ten times. Researchers made TCR beta libraries by using iRepertoire HTBI primers and running Arm-PCR on CDR3 regions. Via MiXCR, TCRdb re-called the multiplex PCR reads, giving one row per CDR3 protein. In the table there are under 500,000 distinct CDR3 sequences, around 20% of which are singletons. Time point indicated: persistent/refractory GD, antithyroid drugs over 5 years with positive TRAb. RNA from PBMCs was the source of the TCR library. In this cohort, patients came from an endocrinology department located in Xi'an, China.

The starting material was peripheral blood mononuclear cells (PBMCs), obtained when the disease was refractory, from a patient treated with antithyroid drugs. The source is a female donor with Graves disease. The rearrangement uses TRBV2 and TRBJ1-2; D is undetermined. CDR3 protein: CASTPDSMGGYTF. The CDR3 nucleotides are TGTGCCAGCACCCCGGACTCAATGGGTGGCTACACCTTC.